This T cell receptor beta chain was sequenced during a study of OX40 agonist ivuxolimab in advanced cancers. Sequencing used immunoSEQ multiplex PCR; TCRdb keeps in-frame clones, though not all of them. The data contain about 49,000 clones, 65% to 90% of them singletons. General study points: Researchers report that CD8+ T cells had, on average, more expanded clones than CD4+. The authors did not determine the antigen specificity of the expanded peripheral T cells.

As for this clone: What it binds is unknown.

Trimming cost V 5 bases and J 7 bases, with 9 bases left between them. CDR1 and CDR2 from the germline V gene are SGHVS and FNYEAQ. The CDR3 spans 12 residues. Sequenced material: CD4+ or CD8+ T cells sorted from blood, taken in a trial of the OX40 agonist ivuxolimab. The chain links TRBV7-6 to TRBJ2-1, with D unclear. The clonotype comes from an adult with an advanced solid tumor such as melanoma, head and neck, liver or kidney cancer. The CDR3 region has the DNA TGTGCCAGCAGCCTCACTGTGAATGAGCAGTTCTTC. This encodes CASSLTVNEQFF.